These T cell receptor beta chains were read from a single sample in a study of regulatory T cells in long-lasting Graves disease. TCRdb re-called the multiplex PCR reads through MiXCR, storing one row per CDR3 protein. Among about 430,000 distinct CDR3 sequences listed, roughly a fifth were seen once. Source: peripheral blood mononuclear cells (PBMCs), taken when the disease was refractory, from a patient treated with antithyroid drugs. These receptors all come from a female donor with Graves disease. The CDR3 runs from the conserved cysteine through the conserved F or W. A D gene is named only where the DNA matches it firmly. Clone size is shown for a subset of rows, as once, few, many or a class of expanded clone.

v_gene,j_gene,d_gene,abundance,CDR3aa,CDR3nt
TRBV7-9,TRBJ1-1,NA,few,CASSLFDTLNTEAFF,TGTGCCAGCAGCTTATTTGACACGCTGAACACTGAAGCTTTCTTT
TRBV5-5,TRBJ1-4,TRBD1,NA,CASGTGGNQKKLFF,TGTGCCAGCGGGACAGGGGGAAACCAGAAAAAACTGTTTTTT
TRBV5-6,TRBJ2-5,TRBD2,NA,CASSITPTGSGSEETQYF,TGTGCCAGCAGCATCACACCTACGGGTAGCGGGAGCGAAGAGACCCAGTACTTC
TRBV2,TRBJ2-7,NA,many,CASSQTPEYYEQYF,TGTGCCAGCAGTCAGACACCCGAATATTACGAGCAGTACTTC
TRBV9,TRBJ1-1,TRBD1,few,CASSGDRGPATEAFF,TGTGCCAGCAGCGGGGACAGGGGGCCGGCCACTGAAGCTTTCTTT
TRBV5-5,TRBJ1-5,TRBD1,many,CASSRVGTGTNQPQHF,TGTGCCAGCAGCCGCGTAGGGACAGGGACAAATCAGCCCCAGCATTTT
TRBV24-1,TRBJ2-1,TRBD2,NA,CATSVKAGGQSSYNEQFF,TGTGCCACCAGTGTAAAAGCGGGAGGGCAGAGCTCCTACAATGAGCAGTTCTTC
TRBV5-1,TRBJ2-7,NA,NA,CASSPWGIEQYF,TGCGCCAGCAGCCCGTGGGGGATCGAGCAGTACTTC
TRBV28,TRBJ2-3,NA,NA,CASINVGTDTQYF,TGTGCCAGCATTAACGTCGGTACAGATACGCAGTATTTT
TRBV6-2/TRBV6-3,TRBJ1-4,NA,many,CASSGRAEREKLFF,TGTGCCAGCAGTGGCCGGGCCGAGAGAGAAAAACTGTTTTTT